This entry lists 2 T cell receptor beta chains sequenced from one sample in a study of blood T cell repertoires in COVID-19. TCRdb's table, derived via immunoSEQ multiplex PCR, lists solely in-frame clones and lacks some. Here the sample spans about 320,000 clones, roughly 85% being singletons. Input material: peripheral blood. These receptors came from a human donor in a cohort sampled during active COVID-19.

Turning to this clone: The identical CDR3 is also encoded by other nucleotide sequences in the sample. This chain links TRBV10-3 with TRBJ1-1, with D hard to call. Per the germline V gene, CDR1 is ENHRY and CDR2 is SYGVKD. The CDR3 has 14 amino acids. V was clipped by 0 bases and J by 1 base, with 6 bases between them. CDR3 sequence (DNA): TGTGCCATCAGTGAGTCGCGGGGGAACACTGAAGCTTTCTTT. Translation gives CAISESRGNTEAFF.

There are a few counts of this clone. As DNA, the CDR3 is TGTGCCAGCAGCCAAGGGAGGACCAAAAACATTCAGTACTTC. It codes for CASSQGRTKNIQYF. The chain couples TRBV3-1 (or the pseudogene TRBV3-2) to TRBJ2-4, with D tentatively TRBD2 (5 bases). This CDR3 spans 14 amino acids. Looked up from germline, CDR1 is LGHDT and CDR2 is YNNKEL (reference sequence). The ends were cut back, 1 base at V and 2 bases at J, with 6 bases in the middle.